This note documents a single TCR beta chain sequence. What it binds is not known. The CDR3 has 15 residues. Per the germline V gene, CDR1 is LGHDT and CDR2 is YNNKEL (reference sequence). Trimming removed 1 base from V and 0 bases from J, with 7 bases in between. This sample was included in a study of T cell responses to AZD1222 COVID-19 vaccine. The study, taken as a whole, reports: There were repertoire samples only from the period after the peak T cell response. Spike-spanning, vaccine-associated CD4 TCRs were dominant at 160-218 and 743-854. As reported, nearly half of all spike-specific TCRs target variant regions that are unmutated.

Clones were sequenced by immunoSEQ multiplex PCR, and TCRdb holds only the in-frame ones, with some missing. The data show 150,000 to 200,000 clones, roughly nine tenths seen once. The receptor was derived from an adult who received the AZD1222 COVID-19 vaccine. This rearrangement joins TRBV3-1 (or the pseudogene TRBV3-2) to TRBJ1-3; no clear D. The sequences come from peripheral blood, collected 28 days after the second AZD1222 dose. The CDR3 loop reads CASSQAAFSGNTIYF. CDR3 nucleotide sequence: TGTGCCAGCAGCCAAGCAGCGTTCTCTGGAAACACCATATATTTT.